This T cell receptor beta chain was recovered during a study of metastatic and nonmetastatic thyroid tumors. Per the germline V gene, CDR1 is MNHEY and CDR2 is SMNVEV (reference sequence). The CDR3 sequence runs 14 residues, both termini included. Before thyroid surgery, none of the patients had received any treatment. As to this clone: The final CDR3 position lacks the conserved phenylalanine or tryptophan, pointing to a likely read error. It is unclear where the CDR3 begins or ends on the DNA, so no DNA is shown, and the CDR3 is as TCRdb lists it.

With MiXCR, TCRdb reprocessed the PCR reads. The table shows around 6,100 clones, with 30% occurring only once. The chain combines TRBV27 with TRBJ2-7; the table's D call TRBD1 went unverified against the DNA. The sample comprised adjacent normal tissue. This receptor was identified in a female donor with papillary thyroid cancer or a benign thyroid nodule (not recorded which). Some clones in this sample may be carry-over from other donors' samples. CDR3 protein: CSSSLGTGSYEQDL.